This T cell receptor beta chain was identified during a study of blood T cell repertoires in COVID-19. Overall study: T cells, B-cell-depleted T cells, or PBMCs supplied cDNA or gDNA.

TCRdb's copy holds only in-frame clones and misses some; the assay was immunoSEQ multiplex PCR. The sample lists about 200,000 clones, 87% seen once, with around 2.1% in the top ten. Adults between about 18 and 89 years of age took part from 20 to 25 US areas. Assignment of participants to cohorts was predicated upon participant-reported clinical history. This clonotype was sampled from a woman aged 25 to 39 who had recovered from COVID-19. Input material: PBMCs or T cells enriched from blood (not recorded which).

The CDR3 region is CASRRQGPNEKLFF. CDR3 in DNA: TGTGCCAGTAGAAGACAGGGGCCTAATGAAAAACTGTTTTTT. V and J are TRBV19 and TRBJ1-4; 8 positions match TRBD1. CDR3 size: 14 residues. V lost 6 bases to trimming and J lost 3 bases; unmatched junction nucleotides: 3. The germline V gene encodes CDR1 LNHDA and CDR2 SQIVND (reference sequence).